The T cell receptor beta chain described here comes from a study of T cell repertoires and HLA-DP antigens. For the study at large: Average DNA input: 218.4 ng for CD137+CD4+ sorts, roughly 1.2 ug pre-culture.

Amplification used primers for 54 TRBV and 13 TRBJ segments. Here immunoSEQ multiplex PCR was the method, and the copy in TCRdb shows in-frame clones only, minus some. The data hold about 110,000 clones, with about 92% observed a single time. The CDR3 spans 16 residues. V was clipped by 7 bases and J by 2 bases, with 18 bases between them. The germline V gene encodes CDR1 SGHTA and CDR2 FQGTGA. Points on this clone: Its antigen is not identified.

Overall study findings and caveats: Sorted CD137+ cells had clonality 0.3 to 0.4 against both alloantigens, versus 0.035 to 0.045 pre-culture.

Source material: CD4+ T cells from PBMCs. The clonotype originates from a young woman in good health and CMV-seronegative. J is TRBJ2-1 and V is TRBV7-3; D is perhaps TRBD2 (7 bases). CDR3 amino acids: CASTLTAGAAYNEQFF. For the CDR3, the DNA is TGTGCCAGCACCCTAACGGCGGGGGCAGCCTACAATGAGCAGTTCTTC.